This entry lists 25 T cell receptor beta chains sequenced from one sample in a study of blood T cell repertoires in COVID-19. Only in-frame clones appear in the TCRdb table, and some are missing; sequencing was by immunoSEQ multiplex PCR. The top ten hold under 8.5% of the sample, which has roughly 55,000 clones, roughly 84% seen once. What was sequenced was peripheral blood. Source of these receptors: a man aged 50-60 years with active COVID-19.

This clone occurred once. This chain joins TRBV3-1 (or the pseudogene TRBV3-2) and TRBJ2-1; tentative D call: TRBD2 (5 bases). Germline V gene lookup returns CDR1 LGHDT and CDR2 YNNKEL (reference sequence). V lost 0 bases and J 3 bases, leaving 9 bases between the germline ends. The CDR3 has 15 amino acids. CDR3 bases: TGTGCCAGCAGCCAAGATCCTAGCCTCTACAATGAGCAGTTCTTC. It encodes CASSQDPSLYNEQFF.

The V and J genes are TRBV6-6 and TRBJ2-6; D uncertain. CDR3 length: 19 amino acids. V gave up 6 bases and J gave up 4 bases, with 25 bases separating them. Germline loops: CDR1 MNHNY, CDR2 SVGAGI (reference sequence). In DNA form, the CDR3 reads TGTGCCAGCAGACGACGGTGGCAGGAACGCCTTCCGGGGGCCAACGTCCTGACTTTC. It yields the protein CASRRRWQERLPGANVLTF.

The chain couples TRBV6-2 or TRBV6-3 to TRBJ2-3; 7 bases are a match to TRBD2. V shed 6 bases and J 0 bases; nucleotides not matched to a gene: 6. Per the germline V gene, CDR1 is MNHEY and CDR2 is SVGEGT. This CDR3 contains 15 residues. CDR3 loop: CASRPLAASTDTQYF. The CDR3 nucleotides are TGTGCCAGCAGACCTCTAGCGGCTAGCACAGATACGCAGTATTTT.

The chain carries TRBV20-1 and TRBJ2-5; 7 bases agree with TRBD2. Trimming took 3 bases from V and 5 from J; bases not matched to a gene: 6. The CDR3 spans 13 residues. The germline gives CDR1 DFQATT, CDR2 SNEGSKA (reference sequence). The CDR3 spells CSASRAGMETQYF. The CDR3 DNA is TGCAGTGCTAGTCGAGCGGGGATGGAGACCCAGTACTTC.

This sequence joins TRBV7-2 and TRBJ1-2; no clear D. The CDR3 covers 11 residues. Germline CDR1 and CDR2: SGHTA and FQGNSA. The germline V and J ends were trimmed by 5 bases and 2 bases, with 3 bases remaining between them. CDR3 loop: CASSLNYGYTF. For the CDR3, the DNA is TGTGCCAGCAGCCTGAACTATGGCTACACCTTC. Complete variable domain (other parts from reference TRBV7-2 and TRBJ1-2): GAGVSQSPSNKVTEKGKDVELRCDPISGHTALYWYRQSLGQGLEFLIYFQGNSAPDKSGLPSDRFSAERTGGSVSTLTIQRTQQEDSAVYLCASSLNYGYTFGSGTRLTVV.

The chain recombines TRBV5-1 with TRBJ2-1, with TRBD2 identical over 13 bases. Germline V gives CDR1 SGHRS, CDR2 YFSETQ. With V trimmed by 3 bases and J by 1 base, 1 base remained unmatched. The CDR3 totals 16 residues. Here the CDR3 reads CASSWTSGGSYNEQFF. The DNA of the CDR3 is TGCGCCAGCAGCTGGACTAGCGGGGGTTCCTACAATGAGCAGTTCTTC.

This clone came up once. V is TRBV5-1 and J is TRBJ2-5; TRBD1 agrees at 7 bases. With V trimmed by 2 bases and J by 5 bases, 6 bases remained unmatched. The CDR3 totals 14 residues. The germline V gene has CDR1 SGHRS and CDR2 YFSETQ. CDR3 coding DNA: TGCGCCAGCAGCTTAACAGGGGACGGGGAGACCCAGTACTTC. It yields the protein CASSLTGDGETQYF.

This clone appeared many times. The genes are TRBV7-9 and TRBJ2-2; possible D gene TRBD2, 6 bases. Germline V CDR1 and CDR2: SEHNR, FQNEAQ (reference sequence). V lost 2 bases and J 4 bases, leaving 11 bases between the germline ends. This CDR3 region has 15 residues. CDR3 protein: CASSLLGTPTGELFF. The CDR3, as DNA: TGTGCCAGCAGCTTACTGGGGACTCCCACCGGGGAGCTGTTTTTT.

This chain links TRBV11-1 with TRBJ2-7; 8 bases match TRBD1. CDR1 and CDR2 from the germline V gene are SGHAT and FQDESV (reference sequence). V dropped 1 base and J dropped 3; count of bases not matched to a gene: 5. CDR3 length equals 15 residues. In DNA form, the CDR3 reads TGTGCCAGCAGCTTAGGGCCAGGGGGCAGCTACGAGCAGTACTTC. Its translation is CASSLGPGGSYEQYF.

The gene calls are TRBV30 and TRBJ2-7; 10 bases are a match to TRBD1. The CDR3 is made up of 14 amino acids. CDR1 is GTSNPN and CDR2 is SVGIG in the germline V gene (reference sequence). The junction had 6 bases not matched to a gene; V was cut back by 3 bases and J by 4 bases. The CDR3 is CAWRPRDRGYEQYF. In nucleotides, the CDR3 is TGTGCCTGGAGGCCCCGGGACAGGGGTTACGAGCAGTACTTC.

J is TRBJ1-4 and V is TRBV4-1; D may be TRBD1 (5 bases). Germline V lookup: CDR1 MGHRA, CDR2 YSYEKL. The ends were cut back, 1 base at V and 7 bases at J, with 22 bases in the middle. CDR3 size: 18 residues. The CDR3 DNA reads TGCGCCAGCAGCCAAGGGAAGGGAGGGGCTGGGTTAAGTGAAAAACTGTTTTTT. Translation gives CASSQGKGGAGLSEKLFF.

The chain uses TRBV12-2 and TRBJ1-2; the table's D call, TRBD1, was not checked against the DNA. TRBV12-2 is termed a pseudogene. The CDR3 extends over 12 amino acids. The CDR3 loop is CASRFRVYGYTF. Written as DNA, the CDR3 is TGTGCAAGTCGCTTCAGGGTCTATGGCTACACCTTC.

The chain recombines TRBV7-9 with TRBJ2-1, with 12 bases identical to TRBD2. Germline V gene lookup returns CDR1 SEHNR and CDR2 FQNEAQ (reference sequence). The CDR3 sequence is 18 residues long. With 0 bases clipped from V and 8 bases from J, the junction kept 11 bases outside the gene matches. DNA of the CDR3: TGTGCCAGCAGCTTAGCCAGGTGGCTAGCTAGCGGGAGGGATGAGCAGTTCTTC. Translation: CASSLARWLASGRDEQFF.

V gene TRBV6-5 combines with J gene TRBJ2-7; TRBD2 matches 10 bases. The CDR3 runs 16 residues. Trimming cost V 2 bases and J 2 bases; bases outside gene matches: 6. Germline V lookup: CDR1 MNHEY, CDR2 SVGAGI. In DNA form, the CDR3 reads TGTGCCAGCAGTTACACTACTAGCGGGGCCGCCTACGAGCAGTACTTC. It is translated as CASSYTTSGAAYEQYF.

The J gene is TRBJ2-6, the V gene TRBV2, with D uncertain. V shed 4 bases and J shed 0 bases, with 16 bases lying between them. The CDR3 contains 18 residues. Germline-derived CDR1 and CDR2 are SNHLY and FYNNEI. The CDR3 DNA is TGTGCCAGCAGTGCCGAAACGGGTTTAAACTCTGGGGCCAACGTCCTGACTTTC. It encodes CASSAETGLNSGANVLTF.

The rearrangement joins TRBV15 to TRBJ2-7; TRBD1 matches 9 bases. Trimming removed 3 bases from V and 2 bases from J; junction bases left unmatched: 2. There are 14 residues in the CDR3. The germline V gene encodes CDR1 LNHNV and CDR2 YYDKDF (reference sequence). The CDR3 DNA sequence: TGTGCCACCAGCAGGGACAGGGGAGCCTACGAGCAGTACTTC. Translation gives CATSRDRGAYEQYF.

This CDR3 is CASSIFQGMDQPQHF. The DNA for the CDR3 is TGTGCCAGTAGTATATTCCAGGGAATGGATCAGCCCCAGCATTTT. The V and J genes are TRBV19 and TRBJ1-5, with D possibly being TRBD1 (5 bases). CDR3 length: 15 amino acids. Germline loops: CDR1 LNHDA, CDR2 SQIVND (reference sequence). V dropped 2 bases and J dropped 5 bases, with 13 bases sitting between them. The variable domain in full, completed from reference TRBV19 and TRBJ1-5, reads DGGITQSPKYLFRKEGQNVTLSCEQNLNHDAMYWYRQDPGQGLRLIYYSQIVNDFQKGDIAEGYSVSREKKESFPLTVTSAQKNPTAFYLCASSIFQGMDQPQHFGDGTRLSIL.

The chain carries TRBV5-5 and TRBJ2-1; the match to TRBD2 covers 9 bases. The V gene's germline CDR1 is SGHKS and CDR2 YYEKEE (reference sequence). Unmatched junction bases numbered 7, after V lost 4 bases and J lost 5 bases. This CDR3 is built from 15 residues. CDR3 nucleotide sequence: TGTGCCAGCAGCCCCGGACTAGCGAGAGACAATGAGCAGTTCTTC. This translates into CASSPGLARDNEQFF.

CDR3 DNA sequence: TGTGCCAGCAAGGTATCCAGAACAGCTCGCTATGGCTACACCTTC. Translating gives CASKVSRTARYGYTF. The chain employs TRBV2 and TRBJ1-2; D unclear. V shed 7 bases and J shed 4 bases, with 19 bases lying between them. From germline, CDR1 is SNHLY and CDR2 FYNNEI. This CDR3 has 15 amino acids.

Details on this clone: One end of the junction does not line up with germline, which may come from a read error. The chain links TRBV6-1 to TRBJ2-3; the D is unclear. The CDR3 loop spans 13 amino acids. Germline-derived CDR1 and CDR2 are MNHNS and SASEGT. CDR3 DNA: TGTGCCAGCGGTGAGACATCGGCCGATACGCAGTATTTT. This codes for CASGETSADTQYF.

This clone was seen only once. This chain links TRBV28 with TRBJ2-1; 8 bases match TRBD1. The length of the CDR3 is 16 residues. Germline V gene data show CDR1 as MDHEN and CDR2 as SYDVKM. V dropped 6 bases and J dropped 3; count of bases not matched to a gene: 10. CDR3 in amino acids: CASSSTQGAGYNEQFF. The CDR3 coding sequence is TGTGCCAGCAGCTCAACCCAGGGGGCTGGCTACAATGAGCAGTTCTTC.

The chain has TRBV29-1 and TRBJ2-5; D is ambiguous. Germline values: CDR1 SQVTM, CDR2 ANQGSEA. The CDR3 loop spans 13 amino acids. Trimming cost V 3 bases and J 2 bases, with 10 bases left between them. The CDR3 region has the DNA TGCAGCGTTGAGTTCTCAGGTCAAGAGACCCAGTACTTC. Translating it yields CSVEFSGQETQYF.

This clone was picked up a small number of times. J is TRBJ2-7 and V is TRBV5-1; 7 bases are shared with TRBD1. Looked up from germline, CDR1 is SGHRS and CDR2 is YFSETQ. CDR3 length: 16 residues. Trimming removed 4 bases from V and 0 bases from J; junction bases left unmatched: 10. The CDR3, as DNA: TGCGCCAGCAGCCCGGAGATCGGGACAGTCTCCTACGAGCAGTACTTC. Protein: CASSPEIGTVSYEQYF.

The rearrangement joins TRBV18 to TRBJ1-1; weak D call: TRBD1 (6 bases). The CDR3 consists of 13 residues. Trimming stripped 6 bases from V and 3 bases from J, with 11 bases between. In germline, CDR1 is KGHSH, CDR2 LQKENI. The CDR3 loop is CASSGNRDTEAFF. CDR3 nucleotides: TGTGCCAGCTCGGGAAACAGGGACACTGAAGCTTTCTTT.

The V and J genes are TRBV23-1 and TRBJ2-5; 11 bases line up with TRBD2. TRBV23-1 is assigned to the ORF class and has an uncertain function. V was pared by 3 bases and J by 4 bases, with 16 bases of the junction left unmatched. The CDR3 contains 19 residues. CDR3 sequence (DNA): TGCGCCAGCAGTCAGAACCGGGGACTAGCGGAACCCTTGGGAGAGACCCAGTACTTC. The encoded protein is CASSQNRGLAEPLGETQYF.